This T cell receptor beta chain comes out of a study of cytomegalovirus exposure and HLA in healthy donors. The primer mix had 60 Vbeta and 13 Jbeta primers. In the authors' workflow: Roughly 12 million of some 80 million unique TCR beta chains were shared, per a later count. Profiled with immunoSEQ multiplex PCR; TCRdb holds only in-frame clones, not every one. V and J calls and clone size are as listed in that table; D and trimming were resolved from the DNA. This table holds approximately 110,000 clones, 70% to 80% found once. This TCR came from a middle-aged man in good health and CMV-seronegative. Sequenced input: PBMCs.

The CDR3 region is CASSPMGSGGTYEQYF. For the CDR3, the DNA is TGTGCCAGCAGCCCTATGGGCAGCGGGGGGACCTACGAGCAGTACTTC. The V and J genes are TRBV7-3 and TRBJ2-7; TRBD2 aligns across 9 bases. With 5 bases clipped from V and 2 bases from J, the junction kept 10 bases outside the gene matches. This CDR3 spans 16 amino acids. Germline lookup yields CDR1 SGHTA and CDR2 FQGTGA.